The clone carrying this T cell receptor beta chain has more than one count but fewer than ten. Its antigen is as yet unknown. The data derive from a study of T cell repertoires in cytomegalovirus infection. Study summary: CMV epitopes used comprised recently identified HLA-C-restricted ones and well-studied HLA-B-restricted ones. CMV infection plus the matching HLA type was flagged by public TCR beta signatures. Study outcomes and limitations: There were HLA-C-restricted CMV-specific TCR beta clonotypes dominating the ex vivo response.

The V and J ends lost 1 base and 4 bases respectively, with 7 bases between them. Germline-derived CDR1 and CDR2 are SEHNR and FQNEAQ (reference sequence). The CDR3 sequence is 13 residues long. TCRdb re-analysed the reads in MiXCR, keeping a single row per CDR3 protein. There are 800,000 to 950,000 distinct CDR3 sequences in the sample; 32% occur only once, and under 15% lies in the top ten. This receptor was taken from a human donor in good health (CMV status not recorded). Some clones in this sample may be carry-over from other donors' samples. The chain carries TRBV7-9 and TRBJ2-5; TRBD1 or TRBD2 may be the D gene (5 bases each). Here the sequenced sample was cultured CD8+ T cells from PBMCs, taken from culture after CMV antigen stimulation. As DNA, the CDR3 is TGTGCCAGCAGCTTAGACGGGACAGAGACCCAGTACTTC. Protein: CASSLDGTETQYF.